Listed here are 21 T cell receptor beta chains from one sample, sequenced in a study of monozygotic twins with inflammatory bowel disease. TCRdb reworked the 5' RACE reads into one entry per CDR3 protein, no DNA. Its clone listing holds around 450,000 distinct CDR3 sequences. Sequencing was done on a sample of blood. Receptor source: a human donor with ulcerative colitis or Crohn's disease, or a healthy co-twin of an affected twin (not recorded which).

The rearrangement uses TRBV4-2 and TRBJ2-2; TCRdb's D gene call, TRBD2, goes unchecked for lack of DNA. CDR3 length: 17 amino acids. Looked up from germline, CDR1 is LGHNA and CDR2 is YNFKEQ. CDR3 in amino acids: CASSQSRGGSWTGELFF.

V gene TRBV14 combines with J gene TRBJ2-2; as DNA is missing, the TRBD1 call by TCRdb cannot be tested. CDR1 is SGHDN and CDR2 is FVKESK in the germline V gene. This CDR3 contains 14 residues. CDR3 residues: CASSGTQNIGELFF.

CDR3 region: CASSSMRGGTGELFF. This chain joins TRBV11-3 and TRBJ2-2; TCRdb returns TRBD1, unconfirmable since there is no DNA. CDR1 is SGHNT and CDR2 is YENEEA in the germline V gene. This CDR3 contains 15 residues.

V is TRBV6-1 and J is TRBJ2-7; TCRdb proposes TRBD2, but this gene call is untestable without DNA. The length of the CDR3 is 15 residues. Germline V gene lookup returns CDR1 MNHNS and CDR2 SASEGT. CDR3 region: CASKADIGTSYEQYF.

The chain employs TRBV6-6 and TRBJ2-1. The germline V gene encodes CDR1 MNHNY and CDR2 SVGAGI (reference sequence). This CDR3 contains 13 residues. This chain's CDR3 is CASSYSPDNEQFF.

The genes are TRBV20-1 and TRBJ1-5. The V gene's germline CDR1 is DFQATT and CDR2 SNEGSKA (reference sequence). This CDR3 contains 14 residues. The CDR3 sequence: CSAEEMRAGEPQHF.

This CDR3 reads CASSDQQGSTEAFF. The rearrangement joins TRBV25-1 to TRBJ1-1; the TCRdb call, TRBD1, lacks DNA for checking. CDR1 is MGHDK, CDR2 SYGVNS, per germline. This CDR3 is 14 amino acids long.

The chain is built from TRBV10-3 and TRBJ2-2. CDR3 length: 13 amino acids. The germline V gene encodes CDR1 ENHRY and CDR2 SYGVKD. This CDR3 is CAISDGSTGELFF.

The rearrangement joins TRBV20-1 to TRBJ2-1. The CDR3 is made up of 11 amino acids. Germline CDR1 reads DFQATT; CDR2 reads SNEGSKA (reference sequence). The CDR3 here is CSARVFNEQFF.

J is TRBJ2-5 and V is TRBV6-5. This CDR3 region has 12 residues. Germline assignment: CDR1 MNHEY and CDR2 SVGAGI. CDR3 loop: CASRALGETQYF.

CDR3 region: CASSQSSNEQFF. J is TRBJ2-1 and V is TRBV4-1. Germline V gene sequence: CDR1 MGHRA, CDR2 YSYEKL. The CDR3 runs to 12 residues.

The V call is TRBV15, the J call TRBJ1-2; the TCRdb call, TRBD1, lacks DNA for checking. The CDR3 spans 15 residues. Germline-derived CDR1 and CDR2 are LNHNV and YYDKDF (reference sequence). This chain's CDR3 is CATSPLGGTNYGYTF.

The rearrangement links TRBV2 to TRBJ1-5; lacking DNA, the TRBD1 call made by TCRdb goes unchecked. The CDR3 covers 15 residues. Germline V CDR1 and CDR2: SNHLY, FYNNEI. The CDR3 sequence is CASKRTGVDNQPQHF.

The rearrangement joins TRBV6-5 to TRBJ1-1. This CDR3 has 13 amino acids. CDR1 and CDR2 from the germline V gene are MNHEY and SVGAGI. The chain's CDR3 is CASSYSRLSEAFF.

The gene calls are TRBV10-3 and TRBJ1-5; TCRdb designates TRBD1, a call that cannot be tested without DNA. Germline CDR1 reads ENHRY; CDR2 reads SYGVKD. The CDR3 covers 14 residues. The CDR3 region is CAISDGGFNQPQHF.

V usage is TRBV19 and J usage is TRBJ1-1; TCRdb's D call of TRBD1 is untestable without DNA. The CDR3 is 15 amino acids. Germline-derived CDR1 and CDR2 are LNHDA and SQIVND (reference sequence). CDR3 in amino acids: CANLRDRALGTEAFF.

The rearrangement links TRBV19 to TRBJ2-1; the TRBD1 assignment by TCRdb is unverifiable without DNA. The CDR3 is made up of 14 amino acids. Germline lookup yields CDR1 LNHDA and CDR2 SQIVND (reference sequence). The CDR3 loop is CASHRTGIGNEQFF.

This chain links TRBV27 with TRBJ2-1; TCRdb indicates TRBD2, and absent DNA this call remains unverified. The germline V gene encodes CDR1 MNHEY and CDR2 SMNVEV (reference sequence). This CDR3 is built from 14 residues. The CDR3 protein is CASSLETSGNEQFF.

The chain carries TRBV7-2 and TRBJ2-2; TCRdb calls TRBD1, which cannot be checked without DNA. CDR1 and CDR2 (germline): SGHTA, FQGNSA. This CDR3 comprises 14 residues. The chain's CDR3 is CASSAPIEAGELLF.

V is TRBV20-1 and J is TRBJ2-5; TCRdb's assignment of TRBD2 cannot be checked, as there is no DNA. This CDR3 has 15 residues. CDR1 and CDR2 (germline): DFQATT, SNEGSKA (reference sequence). CDR3 residues: CSAIWTSGDQETQYF.

J is TRBJ1-1 and V is TRBV5-1; TCRdb calls TRBD1, which cannot be checked without DNA. The CDR3 contains 17 residues. The germline V gene has CDR1 SGHRS and CDR2 YFSETQ. This chain's CDR3 is CACSIVPGTGENTEAFF.